The sequence of this TCR beta chain was determined in a study of CD8 T cells in ankylosing spondylitis (dated by TCRdb to about 2017). A note on the overall study: T cell receptor beta repertoires were profiled in healthy donors and ankylosing spondylitis patients so that disease-linked TCR variants could be found. Peripheral blood was sampled, and synovial fluid was additionally collected from ankylosing spondylitis patients. The full study cohort comprised around 23 ankylosing spondylitis patients and approximately 100 healthy donors. On the study overall, not on this receptor specifically: Some of the motif variants had been reported before in the synovial fluid and blood of reactive arthritis patients, a finding that suggests common disease-initiation mechanisms. Significant enrichment of the disease-linked clones was reported in matched synovial fluid samples from ankylosing spondylitis patients. A CD8+ phenotype was shown by the disease-linked clones, which were found at relatively low frequencies in peripheral blood. Blood from ankylosing spondylitis patients appeared to be characterized by a TCR beta motif composed of roughly 8 highly homologous amino acid variants.

Sequencing relied on an Illumina HiSeq 2500. TCR beta libraries were prepared by quantitative 5'-RACE with molecular barcodes. As for how the authors treated the data: Disease-linked TCR variants were identified with a new computational method built on a probabilistic model of VDJ rearrangement. TCRdb reran the public reads through fastp at Q25 and MiXCR, keeping productive beta chains. Records with the same CDR3 protein are collapsed into one entry carrying the most frequent genes and DNA. What appears here as the V and J calls and clone size reflects TCRdb's work, not the paper's. The sample data list roughly 190,000 distinct CDR3 sequences, and around 13% of these were observed just once. The ten largest clones add up to approximately 16% of the sample. A few counts support this clonotype. What antigen it recognizes has not been identified. Base qualities are not at hand, and no much larger clone is one base apart.

The source material was blood, either unsorted or a sorted T cell fraction (not recorded which). The sequence was collected from a male donor with ankylosing spondylitis or in good health (not recorded which).

The DNA sequence follows: TGTGCCAGCAGCCCTCGGTCCGAGGGCACAGATACGCAGTATTTT. This sequence encodes CASSPRSEGTDTQYF. This receptor chain uses TRBV7-9 and TRBJ2-3; the D gene is unclear. Spanning cysteine to phenylalanine, the CDR3 consists of 15 amino acids. The read is trimmed to its CDR3 DNA, 45 bases read in frame from base 1. V and J are truncated by 5 bases and 1 base respectively, leaving an intervening sequence of 13 bases. The germline V gene (reference sequence) supplies CDR1 SEHNR and CDR2 FQNEAQ.